Shown below are 18 T cell receptor beta chains from a single sample sequenced in a study of glioma-infiltrating T cells. The iRepertoire nested amplicon-rescue multiplex PCR amplified TCR alpha and beta CDR3s from RNA. TCRdb re-called the multiplex PCR reads with MiXCR, one entry per CDR3 protein. The sample lists a few hundred thousand distinct CDR3 sequences, less than 50% occurring once. The sample taken for sequencing was glioma tissue, nonneoplastic brain tissue, or PBMCs (not recorded which). The receptor source for this set is a human donor with low-grade glioma or glioblastoma, undergoing nonglioma brain surgery, or in good health (not recorded which).

This clonotype was counted ten times or more. V gene TRBV20-1 combines with J gene TRBJ1-6; TRBD1 might be the D (5 bases). This CDR3 comprises 13 residues. Looked up from germline, CDR1 is DFQATT and CDR2 is SNEGSKA (reference sequence). V lost 0 bases, J lost 10 bases, and 10 bases lay in between. The CDR3 region has the DNA TGCAGTGCTAGAGAACCAGGGAACTCACCCCTCCACTTT. Translated, it gives CSAREPGNSPLHF.

Comment on this clonotype: A much larger clone sits a single nucleotide away, making a read error possible. The chain uses TRBV27 and TRBJ2-1; no clear D. The CDR3 totals 13 residues. Germline-derived CDR1 and CDR2 are MNHEY and SMNVEV (reference sequence). The DNA of the CDR3 is TGTGACAGCAGTTTGACCGCAAACAATGAGCAGTTCTTC. Its translation: CDSSLTANNEQFF.

The chain combines TRBV25-1 with TRBJ2-7; D call uncertain. The CDR3 spans 13 residues. Germline V gives CDR1 MGHDK, CDR2 SYGVNS. The V and J ends lost 5 bases and 8 bases respectively, with 16 bases between them. CDR3 region: CASSRTTERKQYF. In DNA, the CDR3 is TGTGCCAGCAGTAGAACTACTGAACGGAAGCAGTACTTC.

J is TRBJ2-1 and V is TRBV12-3 or TRBV12-4; 7 bases line up with TRBD2. V lost 6 bases, J lost 0 bases, and 5 bases stayed unmatched. The CDR3 contains 15 residues. CDR3 bases: TGTGCCAGCAGGGGGACTACGACCTCCTACAATGAGCAGTTCTTC. It translates to CASRGTTTSYNEQFF.

In the case of this clonotype: One base away lies a much larger clone, so this may be a sequencing read error. The J gene is TRBJ2-3, the V gene TRBV6-1; no definite D call. The CDR3 has 14 residues. Germline values: CDR1 MNHNS, CDR2 SASEGT. The ends were cut back, 8 bases at V and 4 bases at J, with 16 bases in the middle. The DNA of the CDR3 is TGTGCCAGCTTGTCTGCAATCCTGGCAGATACGCAGTATTTT. Its protein is CASLSAILADTQYF.

This CDR3 is CASSRVRGTIYEQYF. The CDR3 coding sequence is TGTGCCAGCAGCCGCGTGCGAGGGACTATCTACGAGCAGTACTTC. J is TRBJ2-7 and V is TRBV14, with 7 nucleotides matching TRBD2. The CDR3 runs 15 residues. V lost 4 bases, J lost 3 bases, and 9 bases stayed unmatched. Germline lookup yields CDR1 SGHDN and CDR2 FVKESK.

This clonotype was seen a few times. The V gene is TRBV19, the J gene TRBJ1-1, with D hard to call. The CDR3 covers 13 residues. Germline assignment: CDR1 LNHDA and CDR2 SQIVND (reference sequence). V lost 5 bases and J 2 bases, leaving 9 bases between the germline ends. The CDR3 protein is CASSADHNTEAFF. The CDR3 coding sequence is TGTGCCAGTAGTGCGGATCATAACACTGAAGCTTTCTTT.

There are many counts of this clonotype. An end of the junction does not agree with germline; a read error may underlie this. V usage is TRBV7-3 and J usage is TRBJ2-1; the match to TRBD2 covers 9 bases. The CDR3 length is 15 residues. Germline CDR1 SGHTA, CDR2 FQGTGA. The CDR3 DNA reads as TGCGCCAGCAGTCCACTAGCGGGCTCCTACAATGAGCAGTTCTTC. As protein: CASSPLAGSYNEQFF.

The chain is built from TRBV24-1 and TRBJ2-7, with D hard to call. The CDR3 contains 13 residues. V was clipped by 6 bases and J by 0 bases, with 8 bases between them. Germline CDR1 KGHDR, CDR2 SFDVKD. CDR3 in amino acids: CATSPRYSYEQYF. The CDR3 coding sequence is TGTGCCACCAGTCCCCGGTACTCCTACGAGCAGTACTTC.

V usage is TRBV6-1 and J usage is TRBJ1-1, with D possibly TRBD1 on 5 matching bases. Deletions cut 5 bases from V and 4 bases from J, with 14 bases between. Germline values: CDR1 MNHNS, CDR2 SASEGT. This CDR3 contains 14 residues. The CDR3 sequence: CASSTRKGVTEAFF. As DNA, the CDR3 is TGTGCCAGCAGTACCAGAAAAGGGGTCACTGAAGCTTTCTTT.

The rearrangement joins TRBV6-2 or TRBV6-3 to TRBJ1-1; maybe TRBD1 (6 bases). The CDR3 consists of 14 residues. Germline CDR1 MNHEY, CDR2 SVGEGT. Trimming cost V 5 bases and J 11 bases, with 21 bases left between them. In nucleotides, the CDR3 is TGTGCCAGCAGTCAAACAGGGTCGGGTATGAGTGCTTTCTTT. This encodes CASSQTGSGMSAFF.

This clonotype was recorded a few times. The chain links TRBV20-1 to TRBJ2-7; TRBD2 matches at 10 bases. Per germline, CDR1 DFQATT and CDR2 SNEGSKA (reference sequence). Germline trimming cut 4 bases from V and 4 bases from J; bases unmatched to any gene: 7. The CDR3 is 14 amino acids. The CDR3 sequence: CSAKSGTSVYEQYF. The CDR3 DNA sequence: TGCAGTGCTAAGTCCGGGACTAGCGTGTACGAGCAGTACTTC.

This chain connects TRBV29-1 to TRBJ2-7; D is perhaps TRBD1 (6 bases). Deletions cut 7 bases from V and 5 bases from J, with 15 bases between. The CDR3 totals 12 residues. CDR1 and CDR2 from the germline V gene are SQVTM and ANQGSEA. The CDR3 DNA sequence: TGCAGCGCCACGGGACAACTGGACGAGCAGTACTTC. The encoded protein is CSATGQLDEQYF.

This clonotype was detected many times. The chain employs TRBV6-6 and TRBJ2-7; perhaps TRBD2 as D (5 bases). Trimming shortened V by 0 bases and J by 2 bases, and 11 bases separated the two germline ends. Germline lookup yields CDR1 MNHNY and CDR2 SVGAGI (reference sequence). The CDR3 is 15 residues long. The CDR3 protein is CASSYSRGQTYEQYF. CDR3 coding DNA: TGTGCCAGCAGTTACTCGAGAGGGCAAACCTACGAGCAGTACTTC.

This clonotype was seen many times. This CDR3 reads CASSLSLAVADTQYF. The CDR3 DNA follows: TGTGCCAGCAGTTTATCGCTAGCGGTGGCAGATACGCAGTATTTT. This rearrangement joins TRBV28 to TRBJ2-3; 7 nucleotides line up with TRBD2. Germline assignment: CDR1 MDHEN and CDR2 SYDVKM. With 1 base clipped from V and 4 bases from J, the junction kept 5 bases outside the gene matches. The CDR3 loop spans 15 amino acids. Full variable domain (rest looked up from reference TRBV28 and TRBJ2-3): DVKVTQSSRYLVKRTGEKVFLECVQDMDHENMFWYRQDPGLGLRLIYFSYDVKMKEKGDIPEGYSVSREKKERFSLILESASTNQTSMYLCASSLSLAVADTQYFGPGTRLTVL.

This clonotype came up once. Being one base from a much bigger clone, this may be a read error. This chain links TRBV6-1 with TRBJ2-7; D ambiguous. This CDR3 has 10 residues. Looked up from germline, CDR1 is MNHNS and CDR2 is SASEGT. With 8 bases removed from V and 4 bases from J, the gap between germline ends came to 6 bases. Here the CDR3 reads CASGIYEQYF. CDR3 nucleotides: TGTGCCAGCGGAATATACGAGCAGTACTTC.

V and J are TRBV5-4 and TRBJ1-4; perhaps TRBD1 as D (5 bases). The CDR3 length is 14 residues. Germline CDR1 and CDR2: SGHNT and YYREEE (reference sequence). Between the trimmed V and J ends, which lost 5 bases and 6 bases, there was a span of 14 bases. CDR3 coding DNA: TGTGCCAGCAGGGGTCCCGGGACGGATGAAAAACTGTTTTTT. Translated, it gives CASRGPGTDEKLFF.

V usage is TRBV20-1 and J usage is TRBJ2-3; D gene ambiguous. Germline CDR1 reads DFQATT; CDR2 reads SNEGSKA (reference sequence). This CDR3 spans 11 amino acids. The CDR3 spells CSVGARDTQYF. CDR3 coding DNA: TGCAGCGTTGGAGCCCGGGATACGCAGTATTTT.